These 4 T cell receptor beta chains originate from one sample sequenced in a study of T cell repertoires in cytomegalovirus infection. TCRdb recomputed calls from the reads with MiXCR, one row per CDR3 protein. The table records approximately 290,000 distinct CDR3 sequences, about 26% of them present only once. Sequenced: PBMCs. The receptor set was obtained from a human donor in good health (CMV status not recorded). Some clones in this sample may be carry-over from other donors' samples.

This clonotype was counted many times. V and J are TRBV6-2 or TRBV6-3 and TRBJ1-2, with 9 bases that match TRBD1. Losses at the gene ends were 4 bases for V and 3 bases for J; bases not matched to a gene: 9. Germline-derived CDR1 and CDR2 are MNHEY and SVGEGT. The CDR3 length is 16 residues. CDR3 loop: CASSSEDWTGDYGYTF. CDR3 sequence (DNA): TGTGCCAGCAGTTCAGAAGATTGGACAGGGGACTATGGCTACACCTTC.

Concerning this clonotype itself: At one end, the junction sequence differs from germline, possibly due to a read error. V usage is TRBV28 and J usage is TRBJ2-1; 7 bases line up with TRBD2. The germline V gene has CDR1 MDHEN and CDR2 SYDVKM. This CDR3 region has 14 residues. CDR3 loop: CASMGGSSYNEQFF. For the CDR3, the DNA is TGTGCAAGCATGGGAGGGAGCTCCTACAATGAGCAGTTCTTC.

This clonotype was observed a handful of times. The CDR3 sequence: CASSLGTGGWPGELFF. DNA for the CDR3: TGTGCCAGCAGCCTCGGGACAGGGGGATGGCCCGGGGAGCTGTTTTTT. V gene TRBV6-1 combines with J gene TRBJ2-2; 11 bases are shared with TRBD1. V was clipped by 6 bases and J by 6 bases; unmatched bases: 9. This CDR3 has 16 residues. The V gene's germline CDR1 is MNHNS and CDR2 SASEGT.

The chain joins TRBV6-6 to TRBJ2-3; no firm D call. There are 11 residues in the CDR3. Germline assignment: CDR1 MNHNY and CDR2 SVGAGI (reference sequence). CDR3 in DNA: TGTGCGAGCTTCAAGGTAGATACGCAGTATTTT. It yields the protein CASFKVDTQYF.